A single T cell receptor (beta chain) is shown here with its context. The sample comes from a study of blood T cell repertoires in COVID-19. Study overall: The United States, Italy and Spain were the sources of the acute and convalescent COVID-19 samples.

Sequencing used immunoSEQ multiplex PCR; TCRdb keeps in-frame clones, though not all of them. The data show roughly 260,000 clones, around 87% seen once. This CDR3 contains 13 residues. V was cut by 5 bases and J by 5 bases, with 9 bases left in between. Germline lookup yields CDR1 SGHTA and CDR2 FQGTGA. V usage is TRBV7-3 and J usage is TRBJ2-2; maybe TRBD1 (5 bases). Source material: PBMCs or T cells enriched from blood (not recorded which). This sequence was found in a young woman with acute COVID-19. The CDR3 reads CASSASGTGELFF. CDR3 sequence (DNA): TGTGCCAGCAGCGCCTCAGGGACCGGGGAGCTGTTTTTT. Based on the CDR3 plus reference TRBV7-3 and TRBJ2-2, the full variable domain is GAGVSQTPSNKVTEKGKYVELRCDPISGHTALYWYRQSLGQGPEFLIYFQGTGAADDSGLPNDRFFAVRPEGSVSTLKIQRTERGDSAVYLCASSASGTGELFFGEGSRLTVL.